These 15 T cell receptor beta chains share one sample of origin, sequenced in a study of blood T cells in healthy people across ages. The use of a sample-barcoded 5' primer and a J-beta primer mix characterized a second PCR of roughly 7 to 12 cycles. MiXCR, applied by TCRdb to the 5' RACE reads, yields one record per CDR3 protein. This table holds 550,000 to 700,000 distinct CDR3 sequences, roughly a quarter found once. The sequencing sample was made of blood. Every receptor here comes from a woman between 70 and 85 years old in good health.

The V gene is TRBV5-1, the J gene TRBJ2-7, with a weak D call TRBD1 (6 bases). Germline lookup yields CDR1 SGHRS and CDR2 YFSETQ. The CDR3 loop spans 13 amino acids. V was clipped by 7 bases and J by 3 bases, with 14 bases between them. Here the CDR3 reads CASGSTGNYEQYF. CDR3 nucleotides: TGCGCCAGCGGTTCAACAGGGAACTACGAGCAGTACTTC.

The gene calls are TRBV24-1 and TRBJ2-3; D possibly corresponds to TRBD2 (5 bases). CDR1 and CDR2 from the germline V gene are KGHDR and SFDVKD. There are 12 residues in the CDR3. Trimming took 8 bases from V and 4 from J, leaving 9 bases between them. This CDR3 reads CATNGGSDTQYF. Here the CDR3 DNA reads TGTGCCACCAACGGAGGTTCAGATACGCAGTATTTT.

This clonotype has a handful of counts. The conserved phenylalanine or tryptophan normally closing the CDR3 is absent here, so this likely arose from a read error. The chain has TRBV7-2 and TRBJ2-5; D ambiguous. The germline gives CDR1 SGHTA, CDR2 FQGNSA. There are 13 residues in the CDR3. V was shortened by 1 base and J by 4 bases, with 7 bases between the two germline ends. As DNA, the CDR3 is TGTGCCAGCAGCTTAGATTGGGCAGAGACCCAGTACGTC. Translating it yields CASSLDWAETQYV.

The chain couples TRBV20-1 to TRBJ1-4, with 10 bases lining up with TRBD1. The CDR3 has 15 amino acids. Per germline, CDR1 DFQATT and CDR2 SNEGSKA (reference sequence). Trimming took 0 bases from V and 8 from J; bases not matched to a gene: 6. The CDR3: CSARDSGTGEEKLFF. CDR3 DNA: TGCAGTGCTAGAGATAGCGGGACAGGGGAGGAAAAACTGTTTTTT.

For this clonotype: The junction differs from germline at one of its ends, possibly a read error. The genes are TRBV3-1 and TRBJ2-5; D may be TRBD2 (7 bases). The end of the DNA fits TRBJ2-1 better, so the J call may be wrong. The CDR3 runs to 16 residues. The germline CDR1 and CDR2 sequences are LGHDT and YNNKEL (reference sequence). The CDR3 here is CASSRGLAALSNEQFF. The DNA for the CDR3 is TGTGCCAGCAGCCGGGGGCTAGCGGCATTAAGCAATGAACAGTTCTTC.

This clonotype was recorded at least ten times. The gene calls are TRBV5-1 and TRBJ2-7; a weak D match, TRBD1 (6 bases). V shed 0 bases and J shed 12 bases, with 19 bases lying between them. Germline V gene lookup returns CDR1 SGHRS and CDR2 YFSETQ. The CDR3 contains 14 residues. The DNA for the CDR3 is TGCGCCAGCAGCTTGGCAGGGGTCGCCCCAAATCCGTACTTC. This translates into CASSLAGVAPNPYF.

This clonotype was observed a handful of times. J is TRBJ2-5 and V is TRBV4-2; 10 nucleotides agree with TRBD2. This CDR3 is built from 16 residues. The germline V gene encodes CDR1 LGHNA and CDR2 YNFKEQ. V was pared by 3 bases and J by 3 bases, with 7 bases of the junction left unmatched. CDR3 sequence reads: CASSQKGTSAEETQYF. CDR3 nucleotides: TGTGCCAGCAGCCAGAAAGGGACTAGCGCCGAAGAGACCCAGTACTTC.

This clonotype appeared a few times. The rearrangement links TRBV7-3 to TRBJ2-5, with 10 bases that match TRBD2. The CDR3 consists of 15 residues. Trimming cost V 5 bases and J 3 bases; bases outside gene matches: 6. Germline CDR1 and CDR2: SGHTA and FQGTGA. CDR3 nucleotides: TGTGCCAGCAGCCAGATGAGCGGGGGGGAAGAGACCCAGTACTTC. Its protein product is CASSQMSGGEETQYF.

With regard to this clonotype: The junction shows a germline mismatch at one end, possibly a read error. J is TRBJ2-3 and V is TRBV4-3, with TRBD1 as a possible D gene (7 bases). Looked up from germline, CDR1 is LGHNA and CDR2 is YSLEER. CDR3 length: 13 amino acids. The CDR3 here is CASSPQPGGSQDF. CDR3 coding DNA: TGCGCCAGCAGCCCTCAACCAGGGGGGAGTCAGGATTTT.

This clonotype was counted a few times. This chain joins TRBV7-2 and TRBJ2-7; 8 bases fit TRBD1. Germline lookup yields CDR1 SGHTA and CDR2 FQGNSA. The junction had 4 bases not matched to a gene; V was cut back by 3 bases and J by 6 bases. The CDR3 has 13 amino acids. CDR3 sequence: CASSLGQESEQYF. The CDR3 DNA reads as TGTGCCAGCAGCTTGGGACAGGAGAGCGAGCAGTACTTC.

This clonotype was detected a few times. The junction shows a germline mismatch at one end, possibly a read error. V is TRBV12-3 or TRBV12-4 and J is TRBJ1-1, with D perhaps matching TRBD1 (6 bases). The CDR3 contains 14 residues. CDR3 coding DNA: TGTGCCAGCAGTTCAACAGGGACCGGTTTTGGAGCTCTCTTT. Translated, it gives CASSSTGTGFGALF.

This rearrangement joins TRBV29-1 to TRBJ2-1, with D maybe TRBD2 (6 bases). The DNA end is a closer match to TRBJ2-5, so the J assignment may be wrong. This CDR3 comprises 13 residues. CDR1 and CDR2 (germline): SQVTM, ANQGSEA. CDR3 nucleotides: TGCAGCGTTGCTCGGGGGTCTTGGGAGACCCAGTACTTC. Protein product: CSVARGSWETQYF.

In this sample, this clonotype turned up a few times. The V and J genes are TRBV7-2 and TRBJ1-2, with TRBD1 matching over 9 bases. This CDR3 has 16 amino acids. Germline CDR1 reads SGHTA; CDR2 reads FQGNSA. The ends lost 1 base at V and 7 bases at J; junction bases unmatched: 10. The CDR3 bases are TGTGCCAGCAGCTTAGTTTCAGGGACAGGGAAGATTGGCTACACCTTC. Protein sequence: CASSLVSGTGKIGYTF. The variable domain in full, with the rest retrieved from reference TRBV7-2 and TRBJ1-2, is GAGVSQSPSNKVTEKGKDVELRCDPISGHTALYWYRQSLGQGLEFLIYFQGNSAPDKSGLPSDRFSAERTGGSVSTLTIQRTQQEDSAVYLCASSLVSGTGKIGYTFGSGTRLTVV.

This clonotype has a handful of counts. V usage is TRBV7-2 and J usage is TRBJ2-1; TRBD2 aligns across 14 bases. Looked up from germline, CDR1 is SGHTA and CDR2 is FQGNSA. The CDR3 is 15 residues long. V shed 3 bases, J shed 9 bases, and the junction held 4 bases outside the gene matches. The chain's CDR3 is CASSFTGTSGGEQFF. The CDR3 DNA is TGTGCCAGCAGCTTTACCGGGACTAGCGGGGGTGAGCAGTTCTTC.

The J gene is TRBJ1-4, the V gene TRBV4-2, with D unresolved. Germline CDR1 LGHNA, CDR2 YNFKEQ. Trimming cost V 0 bases and J 4 bases, with 9 bases left between them. CDR3 size: 15 residues. CDR3 DNA sequence: TGTGCCAGCAGCCAAGATACGACGGTTAATGAAAAACTGTTTTTT. It codes for CASSQDTTVNEKLFF.